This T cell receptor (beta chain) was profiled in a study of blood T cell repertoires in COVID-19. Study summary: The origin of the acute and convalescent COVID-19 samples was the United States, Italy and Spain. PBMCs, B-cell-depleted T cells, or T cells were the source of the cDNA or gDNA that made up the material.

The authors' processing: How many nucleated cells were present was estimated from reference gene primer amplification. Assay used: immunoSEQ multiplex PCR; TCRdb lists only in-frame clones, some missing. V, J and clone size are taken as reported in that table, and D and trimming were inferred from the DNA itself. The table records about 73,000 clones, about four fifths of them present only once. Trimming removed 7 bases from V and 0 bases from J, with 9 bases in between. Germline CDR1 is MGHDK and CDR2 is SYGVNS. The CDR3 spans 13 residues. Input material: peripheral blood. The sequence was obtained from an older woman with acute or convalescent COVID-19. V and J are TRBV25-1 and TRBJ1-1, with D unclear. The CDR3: CASTLGVNTEAFF. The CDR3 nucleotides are TGTGCCAGCACCCTAGGAGTGAACACTGAAGCTTTCTTT.